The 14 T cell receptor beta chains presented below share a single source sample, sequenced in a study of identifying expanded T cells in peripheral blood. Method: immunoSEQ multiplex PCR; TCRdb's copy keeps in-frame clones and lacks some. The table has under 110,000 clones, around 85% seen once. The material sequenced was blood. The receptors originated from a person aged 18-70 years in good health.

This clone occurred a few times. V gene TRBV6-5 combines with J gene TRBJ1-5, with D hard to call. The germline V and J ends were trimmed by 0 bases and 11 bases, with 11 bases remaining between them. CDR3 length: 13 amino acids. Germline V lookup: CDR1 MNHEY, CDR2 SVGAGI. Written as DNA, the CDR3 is TGTGCCAGCAGTTACTCCGAGGGTGTCGCCCAGCATTTT. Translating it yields CASSYSEGVAQHF.

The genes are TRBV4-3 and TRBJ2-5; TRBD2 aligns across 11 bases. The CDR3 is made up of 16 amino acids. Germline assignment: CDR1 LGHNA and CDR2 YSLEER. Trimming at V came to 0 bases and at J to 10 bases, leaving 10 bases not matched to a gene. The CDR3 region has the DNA TGCGCCAGCAGCCAAGACTTGGGGCTAGCGGGAGGTGGCCAGTACTTC. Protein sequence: CASSQDLGLAGGGQYF.

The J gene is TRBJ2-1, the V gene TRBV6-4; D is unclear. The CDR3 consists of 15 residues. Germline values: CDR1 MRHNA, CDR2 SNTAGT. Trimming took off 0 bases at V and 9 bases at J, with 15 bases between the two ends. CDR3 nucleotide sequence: TGTGCCAGCAGTGACTCGAGCGCCTTTCTTAGTGAGCAGTTCTTC. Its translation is CASSDSSAFLSEQFF.

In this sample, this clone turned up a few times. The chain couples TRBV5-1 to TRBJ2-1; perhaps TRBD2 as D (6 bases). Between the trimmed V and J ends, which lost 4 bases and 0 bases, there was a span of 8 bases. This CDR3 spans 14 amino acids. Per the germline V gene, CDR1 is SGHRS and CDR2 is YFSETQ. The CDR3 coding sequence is TGCGCCAGCAGCCGGGGGAGCTCCTACAATGAGCAGTTCTTC. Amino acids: CASSRGSSYNEQFF.

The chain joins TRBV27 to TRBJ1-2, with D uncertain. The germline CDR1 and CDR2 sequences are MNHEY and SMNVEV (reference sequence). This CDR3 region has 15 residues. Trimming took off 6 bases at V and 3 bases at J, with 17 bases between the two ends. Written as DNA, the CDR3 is TGTGCCAGCAGCCCCGTAGGCAACGGGCACTATGGCTACACCTTC. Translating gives CASSPVGNGHYGYTF.

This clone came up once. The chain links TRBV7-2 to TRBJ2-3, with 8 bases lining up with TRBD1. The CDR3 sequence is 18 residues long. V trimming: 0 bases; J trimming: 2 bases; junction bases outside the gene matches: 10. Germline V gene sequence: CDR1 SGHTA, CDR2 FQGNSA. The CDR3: CASSLALRDRLITDTQYF. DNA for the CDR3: TGTGCCAGCAGCTTAGCCCTTCGGGACAGGCTAATCACAGATACGCAGTATTTT.

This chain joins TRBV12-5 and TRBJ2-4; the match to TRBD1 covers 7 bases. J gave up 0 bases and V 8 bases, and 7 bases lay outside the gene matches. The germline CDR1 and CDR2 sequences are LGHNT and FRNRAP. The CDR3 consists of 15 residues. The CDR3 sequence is CASLTGALAKNIQYF. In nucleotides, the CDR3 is TGTGCTAGTTTAACAGGGGCCCTAGCCAAAAACATTCAGTACTTC.

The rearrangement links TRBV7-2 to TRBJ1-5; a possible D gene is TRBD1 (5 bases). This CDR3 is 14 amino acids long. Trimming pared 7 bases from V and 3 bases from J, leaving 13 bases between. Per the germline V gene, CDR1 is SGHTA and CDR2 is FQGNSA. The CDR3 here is CASTPRGDNQPQHF. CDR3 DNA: TGTGCCAGCACCCCTCGGGGGGACAATCAGCCCCAGCATTTT.

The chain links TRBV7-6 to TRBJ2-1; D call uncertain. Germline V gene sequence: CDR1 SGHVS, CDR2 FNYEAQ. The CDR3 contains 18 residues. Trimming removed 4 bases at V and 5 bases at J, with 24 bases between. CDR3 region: CASSSRPGRPSPNNEQFF. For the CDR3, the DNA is TGTGCCAGCAGCTCCCGCCCCGGGCGACCCAGTCCAAACAATGAGCAGTTCTTC. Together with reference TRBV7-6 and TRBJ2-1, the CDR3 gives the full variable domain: GAGVSQSPRYKVTKRGQDVALRCDPISGHVSLYWYRQALGQGPEFLTYFNYEAQQDKSGLPNDRFSAERPEGSISTLTIQRTEQRDSAMYRCASSSRPGRPSPNNEQFFGPGTRLTVL.

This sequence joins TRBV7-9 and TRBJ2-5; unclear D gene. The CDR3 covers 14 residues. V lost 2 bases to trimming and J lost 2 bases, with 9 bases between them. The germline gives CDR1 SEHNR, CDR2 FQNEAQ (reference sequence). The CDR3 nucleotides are TGTGCCAGCAGCTTATCCTACAGTCAAGAGACCCAGTACTTC. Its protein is CASSLSYSQETQYF. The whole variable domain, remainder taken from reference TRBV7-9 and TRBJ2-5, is DTGVSQNPRHKITKRGQNVTFRCDPISEHNRLYWYRQTLGQGPEFLTYFQNEAQLEKSRLLSDRFSAERPKGSFSTLEIQRTEQGDSAMYLCASSLSYSQETQYFGPGTRLLVL.

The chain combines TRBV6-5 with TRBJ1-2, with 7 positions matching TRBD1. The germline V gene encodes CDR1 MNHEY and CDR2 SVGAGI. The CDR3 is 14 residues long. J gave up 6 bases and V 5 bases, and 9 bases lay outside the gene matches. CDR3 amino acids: CASSTQGGADGYTF. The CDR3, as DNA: TGTGCCAGCAGTACCCAGGGGGGGGCCGATGGCTACACCTTC.

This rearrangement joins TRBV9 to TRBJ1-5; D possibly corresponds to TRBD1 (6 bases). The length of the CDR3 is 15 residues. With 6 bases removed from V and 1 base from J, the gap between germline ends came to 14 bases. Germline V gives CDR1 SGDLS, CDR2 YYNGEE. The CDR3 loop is CASKNGTTSNQPQHF. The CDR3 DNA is TGTGCCAGCAAAAACGGGACAACAAGCAATCAGCCCCAGCATTTT.

The CDR3 protein is CASSYSTKRVEFF. CDR3 bases: TGTGCCAGCAGTTACTCGACAAAAAGGGTGGAGTTCTTC. This chain joins TRBV6-5 and TRBJ2-1; D unclear. Germline-derived CDR1 and CDR2 are MNHEY and SVGAGI. Trimming shortened V by 0 bases and J by 14 bases, and 14 bases separated the two germline ends. CDR3 length equals 13 residues.

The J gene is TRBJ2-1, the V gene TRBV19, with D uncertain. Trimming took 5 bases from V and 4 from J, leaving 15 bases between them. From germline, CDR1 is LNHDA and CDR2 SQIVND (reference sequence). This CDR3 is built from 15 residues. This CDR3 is CASSPPAFGYNEQFF. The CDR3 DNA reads TGTGCCAGTAGTCCCCCGGCCTTTGGATACAATGAGCAGTTCTTC.